This T cell receptor (beta chain) was identified in a study of beta chain features in type 1 diabetes. About the research overall: Sorted cells from all samples, numbering about 99,000,000, were examined. Broader study findings: Moderately but significantly shorter TCRB CDR3s were found in Type 1 diabetes patients in all four CD4+ subsets. Researchers reported that naive, central memory and Treg TCRB repertoires appeared more similar in patients than in healthy donors.

cDNA synthesis used the whole RNA isolate, giving expressed TCRB sequences. Libraries were prepared by immunoSEQ multiplex PCR; TCRdb keeps only in-frame clonotypes and omits some of them. The table has 630,000 or so clones, about 14% seen once. The collection from each donor was one heparinised blood draw averaging roughly 100 mL. Purities over 98% were achieved in all sorted populations. Notes on this clone: Antigen unknown.

The TCR originated in a young man with type 1 diabetes. The specimen sequenced was naive CD4+ T cells from blood.

The CDR3 protein is CASSDRGSGGGATDTQYF. The CDR3 nucleotides are TGTGCCAGCAGCGACCGAGGTTCTGGCGGGGGGGCGACAGATACGCAGTATTTT. The chain has TRBV7-2 and TRBJ2-3; 9 bases line up with TRBD2. Germline V gene data show CDR1 as SGHTA and CDR2 as FQGNSA. The CDR3 runs to 18 residues. J was trimmed by 3 bases and V by 5 bases; bases with no gene match: 15.